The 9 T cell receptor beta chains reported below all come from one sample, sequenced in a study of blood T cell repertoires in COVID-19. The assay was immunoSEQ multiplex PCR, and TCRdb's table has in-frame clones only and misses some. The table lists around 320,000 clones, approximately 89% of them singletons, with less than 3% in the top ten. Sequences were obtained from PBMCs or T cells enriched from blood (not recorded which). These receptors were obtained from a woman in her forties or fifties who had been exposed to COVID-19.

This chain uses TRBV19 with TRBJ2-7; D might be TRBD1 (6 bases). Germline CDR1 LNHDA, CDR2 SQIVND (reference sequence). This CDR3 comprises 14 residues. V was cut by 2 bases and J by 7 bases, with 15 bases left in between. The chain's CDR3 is CASSIQDSGLEQYF. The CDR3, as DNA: TGTGCCAGTAGTATACAGGACAGCGGATTAGAGCAGTACTTC.

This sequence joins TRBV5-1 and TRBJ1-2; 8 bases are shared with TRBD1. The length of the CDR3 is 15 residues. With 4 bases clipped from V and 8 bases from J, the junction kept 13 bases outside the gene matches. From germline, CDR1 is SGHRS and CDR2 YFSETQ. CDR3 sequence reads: CASSVDRGVYDGYTF. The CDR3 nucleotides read TGCGCCAGCAGCGTTGACAGGGGAGTTTATGACGGCTACACCTTC.

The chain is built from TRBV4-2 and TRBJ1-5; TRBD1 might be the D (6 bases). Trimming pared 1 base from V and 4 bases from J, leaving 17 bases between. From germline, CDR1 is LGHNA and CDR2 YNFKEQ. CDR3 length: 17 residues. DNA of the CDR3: TGTGCCAGCAGCCAAGGGTCGGGACACCCCGGGAATCAGCCCCAGCATTTT. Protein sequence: CASSQGSGHPGNQPQHF.

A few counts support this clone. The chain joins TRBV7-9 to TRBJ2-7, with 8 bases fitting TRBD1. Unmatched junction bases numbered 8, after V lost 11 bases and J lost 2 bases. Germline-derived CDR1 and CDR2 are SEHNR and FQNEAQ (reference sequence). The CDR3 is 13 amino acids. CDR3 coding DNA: TGTGCCGGAGCGGACAGGGAAACCTACGAGCAGTACTTC. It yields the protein CAGADRETYEQYF.

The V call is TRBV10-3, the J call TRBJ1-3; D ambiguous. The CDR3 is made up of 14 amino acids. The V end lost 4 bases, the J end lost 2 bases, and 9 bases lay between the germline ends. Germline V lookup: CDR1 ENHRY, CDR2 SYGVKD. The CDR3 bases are TGTGCCATCAGTGCCGACATTACTGGAAACACCATATATTTT. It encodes CAISADITGNTIYF.

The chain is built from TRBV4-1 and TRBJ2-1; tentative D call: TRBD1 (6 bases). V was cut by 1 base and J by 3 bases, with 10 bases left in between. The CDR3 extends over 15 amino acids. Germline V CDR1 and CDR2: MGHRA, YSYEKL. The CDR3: CASSQGVDSYNEQFF. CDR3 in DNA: TGCGCCAGCAGCCAAGGGGTGGACAGCTACAATGAGCAGTTCTTC.

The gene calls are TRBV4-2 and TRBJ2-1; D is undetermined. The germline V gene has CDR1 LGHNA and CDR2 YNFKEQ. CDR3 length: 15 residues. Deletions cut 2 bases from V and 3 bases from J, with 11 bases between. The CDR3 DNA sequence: TGTGCCAGCAGCCAACAGATCCACAACTACAATGAGCAGTTCTTC. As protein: CASSQQIHNYNEQFF.

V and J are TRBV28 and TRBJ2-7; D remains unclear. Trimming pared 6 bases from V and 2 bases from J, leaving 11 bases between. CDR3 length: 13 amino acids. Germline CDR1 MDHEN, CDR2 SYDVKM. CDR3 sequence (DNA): TGTGCCAGCAGCGTACTTAGCCCCTACGAGCAGTACTTC. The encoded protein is CASSVLSPYEQYF.

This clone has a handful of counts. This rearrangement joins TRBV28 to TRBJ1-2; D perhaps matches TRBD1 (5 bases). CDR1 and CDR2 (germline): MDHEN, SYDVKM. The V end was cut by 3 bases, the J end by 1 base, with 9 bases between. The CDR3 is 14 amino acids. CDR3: CASSLGGFNYGYTF. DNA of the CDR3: TGTGCCAGCAGTTTGGGGGGATTTAACTATGGCTACACCTTC.